This T cell receptor beta chain was sequenced for a study of early T cells in non-severe SARS-CoV-2 infection. The ends lost 6 bases at V and 5 bases at J; junction bases unmatched: 14. The germline V gene has CDR1 MNHEY and CDR2 SMNVEV (reference sequence). The CDR3 consists of 18 residues. TCRdb re-analysed the 5' RACE reads in MiXCR, keeping a single row per CDR3 protein. The profile shows approximately 21,000 distinct CDR3 sequences, 5.3% of them singletons. This clonotype was seen ten or more times. The sequenced sample was whole blood. The chain links TRBV27 to TRBJ2-3; 13 positions match TRBD2. This sequence originates from an adult who was a healthcare worker with PCR-confirmed SARS-CoV-2 infection or an uninfected control (not recorded which). The CDR3 here is CASSPLRGLAGSGDTQYF. CDR3 DNA sequence: TGTGCCAGCAGCCCCCTTCGGGGACTAGCGGGATCTGGAGATACGCAGTATTTT.